Listed here are 13 T cell receptor beta chains from one sample, sequenced in a study of shared clonotypes between healthy human individuals. TCRdb keeps only in-frame clones here, not all; method: immunoSEQ multiplex PCR. The sample contains more than 150,000 clones, around 93% of which appear only once. Sequencing was carried out using naive CD4+ T cells sorted from blood. Subset in this sample: CD45RA+ positively selected. Receptors originate from a woman between 25 and 40 years old in good health.

V and J are TRBV6-1 and TRBJ1-3, with D perhaps TRBD1 (6 bases). The CDR3 is 15 amino acids. V lost 2 bases to trimming and J lost 2 bases, with 10 bases between them. Germline V gene sequence: CDR1 MNHNS, CDR2 SASEGT. CDR3 coding DNA: TGTGCCAGCAGTGAATTGGGGGGCACTGGAAACACCATATATTTT. Its protein is CASSELGGTGNTIYF.

V is TRBV19 and J is TRBJ1-1, with a weak D call TRBD1 (5 bases). The CDR3 contains 13 residues. V was cut by 0 bases and J by 8 bases, with 10 bases left in between. CDR1 is LNHDA, CDR2 SQIVND, per germline (reference sequence). CDR3 sequence: CASSIDATVEAFF. The CDR3 DNA sequence: TGTGCCAGTAGTATAGATGCGACAGTCGAAGCTTTCTTT.

The chain links TRBV18 to TRBJ1-1; D uncertain. Per the germline V gene, CDR1 is KGHSH and CDR2 is LQKENI. Trimming pared 4 bases from V and 0 bases from J, leaving 9 bases between. The length of the CDR3 is 14 residues. CDR3 nucleotides: TGTGCCAGCTCACTAGAGGAAATGAACACTGAAGCTTTCTTT. This sequence encodes CASSLEEMNTEAFF.

This clone was observed once. The chain joins TRBV25-1 to TRBJ1-1; D gene unclear. V lost 5 bases and J 3 bases, leaving 7 bases between the germline ends. This CDR3 region has 12 residues. Per germline, CDR1 MGHDK and CDR2 SYGVNS. CDR3 sequence: CASSPPHTEAFF. The CDR3 region has the DNA TGTGCCAGCAGTCCCCCCCACACTGAAGCTTTCTTT.

This sequence joins TRBV9 and TRBJ2-3, with D hard to call. The CDR3 runs to 16 residues. V was pared by 4 bases and J by 1 base, with 16 bases between. CDR1 is SGDLS and CDR2 is YYNGEE in the germline V gene. The chain's CDR3 is CASSISPPPGTDTQYF. The CDR3 DNA is TGTGCCAGCAGCATCTCGCCCCCGCCCGGCACAGATACGCAGTATTTT.

V is TRBV30 and J is TRBJ2-5; a possible D gene is TRBD1 (5 bases). Germline loops: CDR1 GTSNPN, CDR2 SVGIG (reference sequence). The CDR3 contains 14 residues. The V gene lost 3 bases and the J gene lost 5 bases, with 16 bases spanning the gap. CDR3 in DNA: TGTGCCTGGAGGAAGCCAGGGCCCGGGGAGACCCAGTACTTC. The encoded protein is CAWRKPGPGETQYF.

The V call is TRBV7-9, the J call TRBJ2-5; D remains unclear. V lost 2 bases and J 2 bases, leaving 9 bases between the germline ends. Germline V lookup: CDR1 SEHNR, CDR2 FQNEAQ (reference sequence). The length of the CDR3 is 14 residues. The CDR3 protein is CASSLFGDQETQYF. The CDR3 DNA reads TGTGCCAGCAGCTTATTCGGAGATCAAGAGACCCAGTACTTC.

This clone appeared a single time. V gene TRBV7-2 combines with J gene TRBJ2-5; D gene uncertain. The end of the DNA fits TRBJ2-7 better, so the J call may be wrong. The CDR3 is made up of 12 amino acids. Germline CDR1 and CDR2: SGHTA and FQGNSA. The DNA for the CDR3 is TGTGCCAGCAGTCCGGTTGCCTACGAGCAGTACTTC. Amino acid sequence: CASSPVAYEQYF.

The chain carries TRBV4-1 and TRBJ2-6; the match to TRBD1 covers 9 bases. The CDR3 loop spans 16 amino acids. Germline V CDR1 and CDR2: MGHRA, YSYEKL. The V and J ends lost 4 bases and 2 bases, in that order; junction bases with no gene match: 3. The CDR3 protein is CASSPTGGPGANVLTF. Here the CDR3 DNA reads TGCGCCAGCAGCCCAACAGGGGGCCCTGGGGCCAACGTCCTGACTTTC.

V usage is TRBV6-5 and J usage is TRBJ1-4; 7 positions match TRBD1. After removal of 6 bases from V and 8 bases from J, the junction contained 12 bases not matched to a gene. The CDR3 is 15 residues long. CDR1 is MNHEY and CDR2 is SVGAGI in the germline V gene. CDR3 bases: TGTGCCAGCAGGACCGACAGGGTGGGCCGGGAAAAACTGTTTTTT. It specifies CASRTDRVGREKLFF.

This clone was detected once. The V gene is TRBV6-5, the J gene TRBJ1-3; possibly TRBD1 for D (5 bases). Germline CDR1 is MNHEY and CDR2 is SVGAGI. The CDR3 consists of 15 residues. V was cut by 4 bases and J by 0 bases, with 10 bases left in between. CDR3 bases: TGTGCCAGCAGTTGGGGACGGAGCTCTGGAAACACCATATATTTT. Protein: CASSWGRSSGNTIYF.

The rearrangement links TRBV6-5 to TRBJ1-2; 7 positions agree with TRBD1. This CDR3 comprises 14 residues. The junction had 10 bases not matched to a gene; V was cut back by 5 bases and J by 7 bases. Per germline, CDR1 MNHEY and CDR2 SVGAGI. The DNA for the CDR3 is TGTGCCAGCAGTCGACAGGGCCCAGCGGGTGGCTACACCTTC. This encodes CASSRQGPAGGYTF.

This chain connects TRBV28 to TRBJ2-7, with 10 bases that match TRBD1. Germline V gene data show CDR1 as MDHEN and CDR2 as SYDVKM. Trimming at V came to 5 bases and at J to 2 bases, leaving 6 bases not matched to a gene. CDR3 size: 15 residues. The CDR3 region has the DNA TGTGCCAGCAGTCGGGACAGGGGTCGGGCCTACGAGCAGTACTTC. Amino acid sequence: CASSRDRGRAYEQYF. Supplemented by reference TRBV28 and TRBJ2-7, the full variable domain reads DVKVTQSSRYLVKRTGEKVFLECVQDMDHENMFWYRQDPGLGLRLIYFSYDVKMKEKGDIPEGYSVSREKKERFSLILESASTNQTSMYLCASSRDRGRAYEQYFGPGTRLTVT.